This entry features one T cell receptor (beta chain) sequence. The sample comes from a study of blood T cell repertoires in COVID-19. Study background: Samples of COVID-19 (acute and convalescent) were obtained from the United States, Italy and Spain. Sample material is recorded as cDNA or gDNA derived from T cells, B-cell-depleted T cells, or PBMCs.

Deletions cut 2 bases from V and 7 bases from J, with 17 bases between. Germline CDR1 SEHNR, CDR2 FQNEAQ (reference sequence). This CDR3 comprises 16 residues. Under the authors' procedure: Estimation of nucleated cell counts was performed using reference gene primer amplification. Here immunoSEQ multiplex PCR was the method, and the copy in TCRdb shows in-frame clones only, minus some. D and trimming come from the DNA, and the V and J calls and clone size come from that table. The sample carries under 150,000 clones, approximately 87% recorded once. The origin of this receptor is a woman in her thirties or forties with acute or convalescent COVID-19. This sequence joins TRBV7-9 and TRBJ1-4, with D tentatively TRBD1 (6 bases). Sequencing used peripheral blood. Written as DNA, the CDR3 is TGTGCCAGCAGCTTAAGTCCAAGGGGGAGCCCTGAAAAACTGTTTTTT. Encoded protein: CASSLSPRGSPEKLFF.